These T cell receptor beta chains were read from a single sample in a study of shared clonotypes between healthy human individuals. Clones were read by immunoSEQ multiplex PCR, and TCRdb kept only the in-frame ones, dropping some. The sample yields millions of clones, around nine tenths seen once. The sample consisted of naive CD4+ T cells sorted from blood. All receptors come from a man younger than 35 in good health. CDR3s include the opening cysteine and the closing phenylalanine or tryptophan. D genes are given only for firm matches. Size values are once, few and many counts, or a class for expanded clones, and some rows have none.

D gene: TRBD2; V gene: TRBV19; clone size: NA; J gene: TRBJ2-3; CDR3 DNA: TGTGCCAGTAGTATAGGACTAGCGGGGGGCTTCCCAGATACGCAGTATTTT; CDR3 protein: CASSIGLAGGFPDTQYF
D gene: NA; V gene: TRBV25-1; clone size: NA; J gene: TRBJ2-2; CDR3 DNA: TGTGCCAGCAGTCAGACAGCGAACACCGGGGAGCTGTTTTTT; CDR3 protein: CASSQTANTGELFF
D gene: NA; V gene: TRBV6-6; clone size: NA; J gene: TRBJ2-2; CDR3 DNA: TGTGCCAGCGGCCCCCGGAGCACCGGGGAGCTGTTTTTT; CDR3 protein: CASGPRSTGELFF
D gene: TRBD1; V gene: TRBV6-5; clone size: NA; J gene: TRBJ2-7; CDR3 DNA: TGTGCCAGCAGTCCCCGAGGGGGCGGCGAGCAGTACTTC; CDR3 protein: CASSPRGGGEQYF
D gene: NA; V gene: TRBV9; clone size: once; J gene: TRBJ2-1; CDR3 DNA: TGTGCCAGCAGCCCCCGTAACGTTGAAAGCTCCTACAATGAGCAGTTCTTC; CDR3 protein: CASSPRNVESSYNEQFF
D gene: TRBD2; V gene: TRBV7-2; clone size: NA; J gene: TRBJ2-2; CDR3 DNA: TGTGCCAGCAGTACTAGCGCCCTGAGCACCGGGGAGCTGTTTTTT; CDR3 protein: CASSTSALSTGELFF
D gene: NA; V gene: TRBV30; clone size: NA; J gene: TRBJ1-5; CDR3 DNA: TGTGCCTGGAGTGTTTCCAGGGGAAATCAGCCCCAGCATTTT; CDR3 protein: CAWSVSRGNQPQHF
D gene: NA; V gene: TRBV7-2; clone size: NA; J gene: TRBJ1-6; CDR3 DNA: TGTGCCAGCAGCTTTTCGCTCCCGCGCTCCTATAATTCACCCCTCCACTTT; CDR3 protein: CASSFSLPRSYNSPLHF
D gene: NA; V gene: TRBV5-1; clone size: NA; J gene: TRBJ1-3; CDR3 DNA: TGCGCCAGCAGCTCTCGGGGGGGCTCTGGAAACACCATATATTTT; CDR3 protein: CASSSRGGSGNTIYF
D gene: NA; V gene: TRBV21-1; clone size: NA; J gene: TRBJ2-7; CDR3 DNA: TGTGCCAGCAGCAAATATCACGGACAATTCGGAGACGAGCAGTACTTC; CDR3 protein: CASSKYHGQFGDEQYF
D gene: NA; V gene: TRBV18; clone size: NA; J gene: TRBJ1-2; CDR3 DNA: TGTGCCAGCTCACCCGGGTTTGAGCTGGATGGCTACACCTTC; CDR3 protein: CASSPGFELDGYTF
D gene: NA; V gene: TRBV10-1; clone size: NA; J gene: TRBJ2-1; CDR3 DNA: TGCGCCAGCAGTGAGCCAGGGGGGGGCGAGGATGAGCAGTTCTTC; CDR3 protein: CASSEPGGGEDEQFF
D gene: NA; V gene: TRBV15; clone size: NA; J gene: TRBJ1-3; CDR3 DNA: TGTGCCACCAGCAGTGATCGGGCGAAGGGAAACACCATATATTTT; CDR3 protein: CATSSDRAKGNTIYF